These T cell receptor beta chains were read from a single sample in a study of TIL therapy for anti-PD-1-resistant metastatic lung cancer. Only in-frame clones appear in the TCRdb table, and some are missing; sequencing was by immunoSEQ multiplex PCR. Found here are 50,000 to 65,000 clones, over 75% of them singletons; the top ten hold 2.5% to 3.5%. Source: blood, taken at baseline. These receptors were taken from a person between 30 and 80 years old with non-small cell lung cancer. CDR3s include the opening cysteine and the closing phenylalanine or tryptophan. D genes are given only for firm matches. A clone size is listed for some rows: how often the clone was seen (once, few, many), or a class if it is expanded.

TGTGCCAGCAGTTTAGAACGGGGAAGGCAGTTCTTC	CASSLERGRQFF	once	TRBV12-3/TRBV12-4	TRBJ2-1	NA
TGTGCCAGCTCACCCAGGGACTTTCAAAACCTCCACTTT	CASSPRDFQNLHF	few	TRBV18	TRBJ1-6	NA
TGTGCCAGTAGTATTTTTTCCGTGACAAAGATCACCGAGCAGTACTTC	CASSIFSVTKITEQYF	few	TRBV19	TRBJ2-7	NA
TGTGCCAGCAGACAAGGGACAGGAAATTCACCCCTCCACTTT	CASRQGTGNSPLHF	few	TRBV5-5	TRBJ1-6	TRBD1
TGTGCCAGCAGCGTAGTTGCTTCCACCGGGGAGCTGTTTTTT	CASSVVASTGELFF	NA	TRBV9	TRBJ2-2	NA
TGCGCCAGCAGCCCGGGACAGGGGGAAAAACAGCCCCAGCATTTT	CASSPGQGEKQPQHF	NA	TRBV5-1	TRBJ1-5	TRBD1
TGCAGCGCCCAAAGACTAGCGGGGGGGAGTGAGCAGTTCTTC	CSAQRLAGGSEQFF	NA	TRBV29-1	TRBJ2-1	TRBD2
TGCGCCAGCAGCTTTCGGGGGGGTCCCGGAGACATAACAGAAAAACTGTTTTTT	CASSFRGGPGDITEKLFF	NA	TRBV5-1	TRBJ1-4	NA
TGTGCCAGTAGTATGGGACAGGGTGGTACCTACACCTTC	CASSMGQGGTYTF	NA	TRBV19	TRBJ1-2	TRBD1
TGCGCCAGCAGTACGGGAGATTCCATCACAGATACGCAGTATTTT	CASSTGDSITDTQYF	NA	TRBV5-1	TRBJ2-3	NA
TGTGCCAGCAGCCGGTCGACCGGGGAGCTGTTTTTT	CASSRSTGELFF	NA	TRBV14	TRBJ2-2	NA
TGTGCCAGCAGTTACGTGGGGACGACTGAGAAGTACTTC	CASSYVGTTEKYF	NA	TRBV6-2/TRBV6-3	TRBJ2-5	NA
TGTGCCAGCTCTCACAACAGGGGGCGCAAGGAGGAGACCCAGTACTTC	CASSHNRGRKEETQYF	NA	TRBV18	TRBJ2-5	TRBD1
TGTGCCTGGAGTGCCCGGCTCTACGAGCAGTACTTC	CAWSARLYEQYF	NA	TRBV30	TRBJ2-7	NA
TGTGCCAGCAAAAACCGGGGTTCCGGGGCCAACGTCCTGACTTTC	CASKNRGSGANVLTF	NA	TRBV27	TRBJ2-6	NA
TGTGCCAGCAGCTTGGTACCCCCAGGGGATACGTACACCGGGGAGCTGTTTTTT	CASSLVPPGDTYTGELFF	NA	TRBV5-4	TRBJ2-2	NA
TGTGCCAGCAGTGAATGGACGGGACAGGGAAGTCAGCCCCAGCATTTT	CASSEWTGQGSQPQHF	NA	TRBV6-1	TRBJ1-5	TRBD1
TGTGCCAGCAGCTCGGGCGGCAGGGGGCTCTACGAGCAGTACTTC	CASSSGGRGLYEQYF	NA	TRBV7-6	TRBJ2-7	TRBD1
TGTGCCAGTAAAAGGGGAAAGGGGGCGCCGGGCAATCAGCCCCAGCATTTT	CASKRGKGAPGNQPQHF	NA	TRBV19	TRBJ1-5	TRBD1
TGTGCCATCAGTGAGGTTATTCGGGAGCTCGAGCAGTACTTC	CAISEVIRELEQYF	NA	TRBV10-3	TRBJ2-7	NA
TGTGCCAGCAGTTCAGGGTGGGCTGAAGCTTTCTTT	CASSSGWAEAFF	NA	TRBV28	TRBJ1-1	NA
TGTGCCAGCTCAGAACCCGGGACTAGCGGGACTTACGAGCAGTACTTC	CASSEPGTSGTYEQYF	NA	TRBV18	TRBJ2-7	TRBD2
TGTGCCAGCAGCTTCATCAACGAGCAGTACTTC	CASSFINEQYF	NA	TRBV5-4	TRBJ2-7	NA
TGTGCCAGTGGTGGCGAATGGGACACCGGGGAGCTGTTTTTT	CASGGEWDTGELFF	NA	TRBV4-2	TRBJ2-2	NA
TGTGCCAGCAACCAGGGGAATTCACCCCTCCACTTT	CASNQGNSPLHF	NA	TRBV9	TRBJ1-6	NA
TGTGCCAGCAGCGGCCGGGACATCCGGTTAGCCAAAAACATTCAGTACTTC	CASSGRDIRLAKNIQYF	NA	TRBV11-2	TRBJ2-4	NA
TGTGCCAGCAGTTTCCACGGAGGATCCCTCGGGGAGCAGTACTTC	CASSFHGGSLGEQYF	NA	TRBV28	TRBJ2-7	NA
TGTGCCAGCAGACCGACTAGCGGGGGTGAGCAGTTCTTC	CASRPTSGGEQFF	NA	TRBV6-5	TRBJ2-1	TRBD2
TGCGCCAGCAGCCCGATTGGGGGAGGGGCTCAGGAGACCCAGTACTTC	CASSPIGGGAQETQYF	few	TRBV4-1	TRBJ2-5	TRBD2
TGTGCCAGCAGCTTAGATGGGTTGTTGGATGAAAAACTGTTTTTT	CASSLDGLLDEKLFF	NA	TRBV7-9	TRBJ1-4	NA